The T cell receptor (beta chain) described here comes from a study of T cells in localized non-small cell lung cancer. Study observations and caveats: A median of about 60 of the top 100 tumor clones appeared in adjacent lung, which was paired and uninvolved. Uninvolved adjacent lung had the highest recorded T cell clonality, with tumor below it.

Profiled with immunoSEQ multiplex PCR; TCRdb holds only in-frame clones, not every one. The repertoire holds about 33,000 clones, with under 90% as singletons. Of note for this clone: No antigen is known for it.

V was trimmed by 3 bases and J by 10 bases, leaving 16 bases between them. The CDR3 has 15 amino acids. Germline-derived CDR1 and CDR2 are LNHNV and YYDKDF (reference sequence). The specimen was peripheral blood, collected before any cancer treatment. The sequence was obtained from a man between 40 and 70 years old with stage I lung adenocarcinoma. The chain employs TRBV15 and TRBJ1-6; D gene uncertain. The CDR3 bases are TGTGCCACCAGCAGGAGCGCCACTTTTGTGTCACCCCTCCACTTT. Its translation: CATSRSATFVSPLHF. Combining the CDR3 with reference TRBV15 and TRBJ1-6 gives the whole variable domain DAMVIQNPRYQVTQFGKPVTLSCSQTLNHNVMYWYQQKSSQAPKLLFHYYDKDFNNEADTPDNFQSRRPNTSFCFLDIRSPGLGDTAMYLCATSRSATFVSPLHFGNGTRLTVT.